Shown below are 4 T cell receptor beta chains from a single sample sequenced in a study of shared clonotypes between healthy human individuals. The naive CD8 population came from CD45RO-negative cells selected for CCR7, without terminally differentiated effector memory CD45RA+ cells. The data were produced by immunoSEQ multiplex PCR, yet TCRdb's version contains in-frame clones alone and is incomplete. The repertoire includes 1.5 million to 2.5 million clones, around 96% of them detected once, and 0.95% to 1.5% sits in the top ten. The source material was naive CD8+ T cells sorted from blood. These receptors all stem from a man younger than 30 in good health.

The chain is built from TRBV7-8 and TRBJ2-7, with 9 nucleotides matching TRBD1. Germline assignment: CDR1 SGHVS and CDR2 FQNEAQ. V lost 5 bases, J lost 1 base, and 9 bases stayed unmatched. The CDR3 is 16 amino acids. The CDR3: CASSPTPGQGSYEQYF. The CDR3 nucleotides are TGTGCCAGCAGCCCGACGCCGGGACAGGGATCCTACGAGCAGTACTTC.

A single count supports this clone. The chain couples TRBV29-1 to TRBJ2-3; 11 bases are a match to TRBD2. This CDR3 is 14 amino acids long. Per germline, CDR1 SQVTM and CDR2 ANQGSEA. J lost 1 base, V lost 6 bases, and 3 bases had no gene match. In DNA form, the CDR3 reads TGCAGCGTCTTGGGACTAGCGGGCACAGATACGCAGTATTTT. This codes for CSVLGLAGTDTQYF.

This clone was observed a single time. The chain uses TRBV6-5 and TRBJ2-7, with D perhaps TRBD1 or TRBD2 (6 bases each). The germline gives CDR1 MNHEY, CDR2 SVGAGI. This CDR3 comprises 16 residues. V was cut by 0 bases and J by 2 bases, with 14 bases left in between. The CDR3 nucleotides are TGTGCCAGCAGTTACTCGACGGAGGGGGTGGCCTACGAGCAGTACTTC. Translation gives CASSYSTEGVAYEQYF.

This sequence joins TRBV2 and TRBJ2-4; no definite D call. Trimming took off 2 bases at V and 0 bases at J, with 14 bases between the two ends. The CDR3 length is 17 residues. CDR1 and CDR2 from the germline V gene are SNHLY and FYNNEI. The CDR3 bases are TGTGCCAGCAGTGAACTATCCTCCGTTCTAGCCAAAAACATTCAGTACTTC. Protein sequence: CASSELSSVLAKNIQYF.